This T cell receptor beta chain came from a study of patients and donors after allogeneic stem cell transplantation. Via MiXCR, TCRdb re-called the RT-PCR reads, giving one row per CDR3 protein. This sample has approximately 200,000 distinct CDR3 sequences; around two fifths occur once, and the top ten carry less than 40%. This CDR3 spans 15 amino acids. Deletions cut 5 bases from V and 3 bases from J, with 15 bases between. The germline V gene has CDR1 LGHNA and CDR2 YSLEER. The chain joins TRBV4-3 to TRBJ2-3; the D gene is possibly TRBD2 (6 bases). The TCR sequence derives from a human donor who was either an allogeneic HSCT recipient or a stem cell or donor lymphocyte infusion donor (not recorded which). It is not recorded whose cells these are; they may come from a transplant donor. Input material: blood, either unsorted or a sorted T cell fraction (not recorded which). The CDR3 DNA follows: TGCGCCAGCAGCATGGAGGGGCAAGTTACAGATACGCAGTATTTT. It specifies CASSMEGQVTDTQYF.